This TCR beta chain was recorded in a study of cytomegalovirus exposure and HLA in healthy donors. As for the study in general: When 350 to 500 donors were genotyped, about 80% of them were found to fall in the Caucasian-associated ancestry cluster.

The study ran its PCR with 60 Vbeta and 13 Jbeta primers. Only in-frame clones appear in the TCRdb table, and some are missing; sequencing was by immunoSEQ multiplex PCR. This sample has 110,000 or so clones, with roughly 79% found just once. Overall study results and limits: The authors excluded some V segments, including TRBV6-2 and TRBV6-3, as indistinguishable. One cluster of highly shared sequence variants probably arose as a sequencing artifact.

As to this clone: The antigen is unknown.

The V gene end was trimmed by 4 bases and the J gene end by 4 bases; junction bases not matched to a gene: 11. In germline, CDR1 is SGHRS, CDR2 YFSETQ. This CDR3 region has 16 residues. The clonotype was recovered from a woman in her 30s in good health and CMV-seronegative. The specimen sequenced was PBMCs. The chain employs TRBV5-1 and TRBJ2-7; the match to TRBD1 covers 10 bases. In DNA, the CDR3 is TGCGCCAGCAGCCCCGAAGGGGGGACAGGGGTGTACGAGCAGTACTTC. Its protein product is CASSPEGGTGVYEQYF.